This T cell receptor beta chain is from a study of breast tumors, draining lymph nodes, adjacent tissues. On this clonotype itself: Its antigen remains unknown.

Findings of the study overall: The lymph node origin of tumor T cells was framed as consistent with a hypothesis, not demonstrated. Luminal-like breast cancer showed significantly greater tumor-nontumor repertoire similarity than basal-like breast cancer did.

There are 14 residues in the CDR3. Trimming at V came to 6 bases and at J to 0 bases, leaving 6 bases not matched to a gene. Germline V CDR1 and CDR2: DFQATT, SNEGSKA (reference sequence). One entry per CDR3 protein results from TCRdb running MiXCR on the multiplex PCR reads. The top ten hold 44% of the sample, which has around 13,000 distinct CDR3 sequences, about 70% seen once. This TCR came from a female donor with breast cancer. Some clones in this sample may be carry-over from other donors' samples. V usage is TRBV20-1 and J usage is TRBJ2-3, with TRBD2 matching 7 bases. Sequenced input: tumor-adjacent breast tissue. CDR3 region: CSATGGKSTDTQYF. The CDR3 DNA sequence: TGCAGTGCCACCGGGGGGAAAAGCACAGATACGCAGTATTTT.